Sequencing of this T cell receptor beta chain was carried out in a study of metastatic and nonmetastatic thyroid tumors. For the study at large: Repertoire data that came from the blood and tumor or nodule tissue of malignant and benign thyroid patients were compared.

TCRdb used MiXCR to call clones anew from the PCR reads. The data contain roughly 28,000 clones, around a fifth of them singletons. Study conclusions and caveats: It was reported that TCR beta diversity was significantly higher in malignant thyroid tumors than benign nodules, in blood and tumor.

No treatment had been given to any patient before thyroid surgery. CDR1 and CDR2 (germline): SGDLS, YYNGEE. Unmatched junction bases numbered 11, after V lost 0 bases and J lost 0 bases. This CDR3 has 19 amino acids. The table lists this clone with many counts. As yet, its antigen is unknown. The specimen sequenced was blood. This receptor was identified in a female donor with papillary thyroid cancer or a benign thyroid nodule (not recorded which). Some clones in this sample may be carry-over from other donors' samples. The chain links TRBV9 to TRBJ2-2; 7 bases fit TRBD2. CDR3 in DNA: TGTGCCAGCAGCGTAGGACTAGCAAGAATCCTTCCGAACACCGGGGAGCTGTTTTTT. Translation: CASSVGLARILPNTGELFF.